Following are 26 T cell receptor beta chains from one sample sequenced in a study of CD8 T cells in ankylosing spondylitis. Study-wide findings and caveats: Within ankylosing spondylitis blood, a TCR beta motif made up of eight or nine highly homologous variants appeared to be characteristic.

TCRdb itself ran the 5' RACE reads through MiXCR, one entry per CDR3 protein. The repertoire holds around 770,000 distinct CDR3 sequences, with about an eighth as singletons. The antigens for these receptors are not known. The sequenced sample consisted of blood, either unsorted or a sorted T cell fraction (not recorded which). The origin of the receptors is a male donor with ankylosing spondylitis.

The table lists this clonotype with many counts. This sequence joins TRBV7-9 and TRBJ2-5; D is perhaps TRBD1 (5 bases). The V gene lost 6 bases and the J gene lost 6 bases, with 14 bases spanning the gap. The CDR3 totals 13 residues. The germline V gene has CDR1 SEHNR and CDR2 FQNEAQ (reference sequence). The CDR3 DNA follows: TGTGCCAGCAGTTTGCAGGGTGGGAAGACCCAGTACTTC. It encodes CASSLQGGKTQYF.

Comments on this clonotype: The germline gene is not matched at one end of the junction; a read error may be the cause. This chain links TRBV7-7 with TRBJ2-5; 9 bases match TRBD1. The CDR3 runs to 16 residues. The germline V gene has CDR1 SSHAT and CDR2 FNYEAQ (reference sequence). The CDR3 region has the DNA TGTGCTAGCAGCTTAGAGGGACAGGGATTTGGGGAGACCCAGTACTTC. Its translation is CASSLEGQGFGETQYF.

There are a few counts of this clonotype. This chain links TRBV4-3 with TRBJ2-2; D possibly corresponds to TRBD1 (6 bases). V lost 2 bases and J 7 bases, leaving 14 bases between the germline ends. Germline lookup yields CDR1 LGHNA and CDR2 YSLEER. This CDR3 has 15 amino acids. The DNA for the CDR3 is TGCGCCAGCAGCCAACTGGACAGTCAAGGCGGGGAGCTGTTTTTT. Protein product: CASSQLDSQGGELFF.

V is TRBV4-1 and J is TRBJ2-2; perhaps TRBD2 as D (6 bases). The germline gives CDR1 MGHRA, CDR2 YSYEKL. CDR3 length: 20 amino acids. Deletions cut 3 bases from V and 0 bases from J, with 23 bases between. In nucleotides, the CDR3 is TGCGCCAGCAGCCATTCCCTACCGGGACTGGCATCGGCGAACACCGGGGAGCTGTTTTTT. As protein: CASSHSLPGLASANTGELFF.

This clonotype was found many times. The rearrangement links TRBV29-1 to TRBJ2-2, with D tentatively TRBD1 (5 bases). Trimming shortened V by 5 bases and J by 7 bases, and 14 bases separated the two germline ends. Germline loops: CDR1 SQVTM, CDR2 ANQGSEA. This CDR3 contains 13 residues. The CDR3 sequence: CSVSRGQSGELFF. For the CDR3, the DNA is TGCAGCGTTTCCAGAGGACAAAGCGGGGAGCTGTTTTTT.

The chain couples TRBV30 to TRBJ2-7, with D perhaps TRBD1 or TRBD2 (6 bases each). The V and J ends lost 0 bases and 11 bases respectively, with 11 bases between them. Germline V CDR1 and CDR2: GTSNPN, SVGIG (reference sequence). CDR3 length: 11 amino acids. The CDR3 protein is CAWSVGGRKYF. The CDR3 DNA is TGTGCCTGGAGTGTCGGGGGCCGAAAGTACTTC. Looking up the rest from reference TRBV30 and TRBJ2-7 gives the full variable domain: SQTIHQWPATLVQPVGSPLSLECTVEGTSNPNLYWYRQAAGRGLQLLFYSVGIGQISSEVPQNLSASRPQDRQFILSSKKLLLSDSGFYLCAWSVGGRKYFGPGTRLTVT.

This clonotype was counted a few times. This sequence joins TRBV6-2 or TRBV6-3 and TRBJ2-2, with 9 bases that match TRBD1. The CDR3 spans 14 residues. Germline V gene lookup returns CDR1 MNHEY and CDR2 SVGEGT. The J segment lost 4 bases and the V segment lost 7 bases, leaving 4 bases of the junction unmatched. The DNA of the CDR3 is TGTGCCAGCATAGTACAGGGGGCCACCGGGGAGCTGTTTTTT. It yields the protein CASIVQGATGELFF.

This clonotype turned up a few times. V and J are TRBV20-1 and TRBJ1-5, with D unresolved. Trimming took off 3 bases at V and 4 bases at J, with 7 bases between the two ends. The CDR3 has 12 residues. Germline V gene sequence: CDR1 DFQATT, CDR2 SNEGSKA (reference sequence). The CDR3 spells CSARTQNQPQHF. For the CDR3, the DNA is TGCAGTGCTAGGACCCAAAATCAGCCCCAGCATTTT.

This rearrangement joins TRBV9 to TRBJ2-3, with a tentative D call TRBD2 (6 bases). The CDR3 sequence is 15 residues long. Trimming stripped 0 bases from V and 2 bases from J, with 10 bases between. Germline CDR1 SGDLS, CDR2 YYNGEE. In DNA, the CDR3 is TGTGCCAGCAGCGTAGCTAGCGTCCACACAGATACGCAGTATTTT. Amino acid sequence: CASSVASVHTDTQYF. The full variable domain, its missing parts supplied by reference TRBV9 and TRBJ2-3, is DSGVTQTPKHLITATGQRVTLRCSPRSGDLSVYWYQQSLDQGLQFLIQYYNGEERAKGNILERFSAQQFPDLHSELNLSSLELGDSALYFCASSVASVHTDTQYFGPGTRLTVL.

In this sample, this clonotype turned up a few times. The chain is built from TRBV5-1 and TRBJ2-3, with D maybe TRBD2 (5 bases). Germline V lookup: CDR1 SGHRS, CDR2 YFSETQ. The ends were cut back, 0 bases at V and 5 bases at J, with 13 bases in the middle. The CDR3 is 15 residues long. CDR3 residues: CASSLDRLALDTQYF. The CDR3 nucleotides read TGCGCCAGCAGCTTGGATCGGCTAGCCCTAGATACGCAGTATTTT.

V usage is TRBV18 and J usage is TRBJ2-1; TRBD1 matches at 8 bases. The junction had 12 bases not matched to a gene; V was cut back by 3 bases and J by 8 bases. CDR3 length: 16 amino acids. Germline CDR1 KGHSH, CDR2 LQKENI. This CDR3 is CASSPPTGVTWHEQFF. The CDR3 coding sequence is TGTGCCAGCTCACCCCCGACAGGGGTGACGTGGCATGAGCAGTTCTTC.

This clonotype has a count of ten or more. The chain joins TRBV4-1 to TRBJ2-3; D assignment may be TRBD1 or TRBD2 (5 bases each). Germline V gene lookup returns CDR1 MGHRA and CDR2 YSYEKL. The length of the CDR3 is 15 residues. Trimming removed 0 bases at V and 4 bases at J, with 11 bases between. For the CDR3, the DNA is TGCGCCAGCAGCCAAGATGGGGACCGGGCAGATACGCAGTATTTT. Its translation: CASSQDGDRADTQYF.

The table lists this clonotype with a few counts. The chain has TRBV4-2 and TRBJ2-1; D call uncertain. V lost 0 bases and J lost 7, with 7 bases in between. CDR3 size: 13 residues. From germline, CDR1 is LGHNA and CDR2 YNFKEQ. This chain's CDR3 is CASSQDLENEQFF. Here the CDR3 DNA reads TGTGCCAGCAGCCAAGATCTGGAGAATGAGCAGTTCTTC.

This chain uses TRBV4-3 with TRBJ1-4; possible D gene TRBD1, 6 bases. Germline-derived CDR1 and CDR2 are LGHNA and YSLEER. Trimming pared 0 bases from V and 5 bases from J, leaving 13 bases between. The CDR3 sequence is 16 residues long. The CDR3 is CASSQDSRGENEKLFF. The CDR3 region has the DNA TGCGCCAGCAGCCAAGATTCCAGGGGTGAGAATGAAAAACTGTTTTTT.

CDR3 in DNA: TGTGCCAGCAGCGTAGGGATTCAGGGCAGGGAACCCCGCAGGACAGATACGCAGTATTTT. Translating it yields CASSVGIQGREPRRTDTQYF. The rearrangement links TRBV9 to TRBJ2-3, with D perhaps TRBD1 (5 bases). From germline, CDR1 is SGDLS and CDR2 YYNGEE. The CDR3 is 20 residues long. The V and J ends lost 0 bases and 3 bases respectively, with 26 bases between them.

This rearrangement joins TRBV7-2 to TRBJ2-3, with D maybe TRBD1 (6 bases). Germline CDR1 SGHTA, CDR2 FQGNSA. Trimming shortened V by 4 bases and J by 0 bases, and 17 bases separated the two germline ends. This CDR3 region has 17 residues. This CDR3 is CASSSRMTGPSTDTQYF. In DNA form, the CDR3 reads TGTGCCAGCAGCTCTAGGATGACAGGACCTAGCACAGATACGCAGTATTTT.

In nucleotides, the CDR3 is TGTGCCAGCTGGACTTCCCGGGCCCAGTACTTC. Its protein product is CASWTSRAQYF. The chain joins TRBV2 to TRBJ2-7; tentatively, D is TRBD2 (5 bases). Germline values: CDR1 SNHLY, CDR2 FYNNEI. Trimming removed 8 bases at V and 10 bases at J, with 15 bases between. The CDR3 sequence is 11 residues long.

This clonotype occurred a few times. The chain combines TRBV4-3 with TRBJ2-5; 9 bases line up with TRBD1. V lost 5 bases, J lost 4 bases, and 11 bases stayed unmatched. CDR1 LGHNA and CDR2 YSLEER come from the germline V gene. The CDR3 length is 16 residues. The CDR3 nucleotides read TGCGCCAGCAGCACCCGCGTTGCGGACAGGGGAGAGACCCAGTACTTC. Its translation: CASSTRVADRGETQYF.

This clonotype was seen a few times. The chain has TRBV5-1 and TRBJ1-4; D not certain. This CDR3 is built from 13 residues. V lost 4 bases and J lost 8, with 12 bases in between. Germline V gene data show CDR1 as SGHRS and CDR2 as YFSETQ. CDR3 sequence: CASSVRFGEKLFF. The CDR3 DNA reads TGCGCCAGCAGCGTCAGGTTTGGGGAAAAACTGTTTTTT.

This clonotype was counted between two and nine times. The V call is TRBV11-1, the J call TRBJ2-1, with 11 bases fitting TRBD2. The length of the CDR3 is 17 residues. Trimming cost V 2 bases and J 10 bases; bases outside gene matches: 13. From germline, CDR1 is SGHAT and CDR2 FQDESV (reference sequence). CDR3: CASSLIGLAGGLGEQFF. The CDR3 DNA follows: TGTGCCAGCAGCTTAATTGGTCTAGCGGGAGGCCTAGGCGAGCAGTTCTTC.

The chain recombines TRBV7-3 with TRBJ1-1; a possible D gene is TRBD1 (6 bases). The CDR3 loop spans 15 amino acids. Germline V lookup: CDR1 SGHTA, CDR2 FQGTGA. The V end was cut by 2 bases, the J end by 3 bases, with 13 bases between. The CDR3 is CASSLFGGMDTEAFF. CDR3 DNA: TGTGCCAGCAGCTTATTCGGGGGCATGGACACTGAAGCTTTCTTT.

The chain joins TRBV12-3 or TRBV12-4 to TRBJ1-3, with 9 bases matching TRBD1. The J segment lost 8 bases and the V segment lost 3 bases, leaving 8 bases of the junction unmatched. CDR3 length equals 15 residues. The CDR3, as DNA: TGTGCCAGCAGTTTCTGGGACAGGGTTGGTGACACCATATATTTT. Its protein is CASSFWDRVGDTIYF.

This clonotype was seen only a few times. The chain employs TRBV12-3 or TRBV12-4 and TRBJ1-2, with a weak D call TRBD1 (5 bases). V lost 3 bases and J lost 5, with 16 bases in between. The CDR3 extends over 15 amino acids. The CDR3 DNA sequence: TGTGCCAGCAGTTTCTCTCCCAGGGTCTGGTATGGCTACACCTTC. This translates into CASSFSPRVWYGYTF.

The table lists this clonotype with a few counts. The chain links TRBV27 to TRBJ1-2; D is unresolved. V shed 2 bases and J shed 4 bases, with 11 bases lying between them. The germline CDR1 and CDR2 sequences are MNHEY and SMNVEV (reference sequence). CDR3 length: 14 residues. Here the CDR3 DNA reads TGTGCCAGCAGTTTACGACCCACGACCTATGGCTACACCTTC. Encoded protein: CASSLRPTTYGYTF.

The chain uses TRBV20-1 and TRBJ2-3; tentatively, D is TRBD2 (6 bases). Germline V CDR1 and CDR2: DFQATT, SNEGSKA (reference sequence). The CDR3 sequence is 15 residues long. Trimming removed 6 bases at V and 5 bases at J, with 21 bases between. CDR3 DNA: TGCAGTGCCTTCGGGAGTCTGAATTTTATAGATACGCAGTATTTT. Its protein is CSAFGSLNFIDTQYF.

This clonotype has just a few counts. The genes are TRBV20-1 and TRBJ2-4, with 9 bases that match TRBD1. The germline V gene encodes CDR1 DFQATT and CDR2 SNEGSKA (reference sequence). There are 16 residues in the CDR3. With V trimmed by 4 bases and J by 5 bases, 12 bases remained unmatched. CDR3 residues: CSATRDRAGTQNIQYF. For the CDR3, the DNA is TGCAGTGCTACCAGGGACAGGGCGGGTACCCAAAACATTCAGTACTTC.